This TCR beta chain was obtained from a study of OX40 agonist ivuxolimab in advanced cancers. This CDR3 contains 14 residues. The ends were cut back, 4 bases at V and 0 bases at J, with 10 bases in the middle. Germline CDR1 MNHEY, CDR2 SVGAGI. Sequenced by immunoSEQ multiplex PCR; TCRdb stores in-frame clones only, minus some. This sample has 53,000 or so clones; about four fifths occur once, and the top ten carry roughly 4.5%. This chain joins TRBV6-5 and TRBJ2-7; D gene unclear. Specimen: CD4+ or CD8+ T cells sorted from blood, collected in a trial of the OX40 agonist ivuxolimab. The source is an adult with an advanced solid tumor such as melanoma, head and neck, liver or kidney cancer. CDR3 protein: CASSLSLSSYEQYF. The CDR3 DNA is TGTGCCAGCAGTTTATCCCTGAGCTCCTACGAGCAGTACTTC.